The clone carrying this T cell receptor (beta chain) was found a few times. The antigen is not known. Researchers took RNA transcripts and amplified the TCR beta CDR3 regions from them. Using the HTBI primer set, a first-round RT-PCR was run on the TCR CDR3. Using its own MiXCR run on the multiplex PCR reads, TCRdb lists one record per CDR3 protein. The top ten hold around a third of the sample, which has 700,000 to 850,000 distinct CDR3 sequences, roughly 32% seen once. This specimen belongs to a study of T cells in Graves' hyperthyroidism and ophthalmopathy. Germline values: CDR1 SEHNR, CDR2 FQNEAQ (reference sequence). V lost 2 bases, J lost 5 bases, and 10 bases lay in between. The CDR3 loop spans 14 amino acids. Findings and caveats of the study: The majority of expanded thyroid clonotypes above 0.001 also appeared in blood.

The chain couples TRBV7-9 to TRBJ1-5; a weak D match, TRBD1 (6 bases). Specimen: blood. This clonotype originated in a woman aged 35 to 49 with Graves' hyperthyroidism. The CDR3 region has the DNA TGTGCCAGCAGCTTATTGGGGGCGGATCAGCCCCAGCATTTT. Its translation: CASSLLGADQPQHF.